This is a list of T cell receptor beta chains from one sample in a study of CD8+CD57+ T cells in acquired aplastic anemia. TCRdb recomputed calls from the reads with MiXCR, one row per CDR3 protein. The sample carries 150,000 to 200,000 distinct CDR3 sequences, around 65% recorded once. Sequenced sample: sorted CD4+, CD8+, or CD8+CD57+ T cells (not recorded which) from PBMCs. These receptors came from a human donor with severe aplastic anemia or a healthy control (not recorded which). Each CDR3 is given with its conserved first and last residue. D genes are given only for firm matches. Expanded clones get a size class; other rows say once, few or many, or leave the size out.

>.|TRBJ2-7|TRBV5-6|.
TGTGCCAGCAGCTTGACCTGGGGGTTCTCCTACGAGCAGTACTTC
CASSLTWGFSYEQYF
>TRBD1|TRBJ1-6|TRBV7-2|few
TGTGCCAGCAGCTTAGATGCAGGGGGTAGTTCACCCCTCCACTTT
CASSLDAGGSSPLHF
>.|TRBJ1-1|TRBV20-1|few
TGCAGTGCTAGAGATCGAGGGAACACTGAAGCTTTCTTT
CSARDRGNTEAFF
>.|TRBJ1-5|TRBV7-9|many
TGTGCCAGCAGCTTAGTGACAAGCGGGGAGCCCCAGCATTTT
CASSLVTSGEPQHF
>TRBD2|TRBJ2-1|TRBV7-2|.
TGTGCCAGCAATCTACTAGCGGGAGGCGGAAATGAGCAGTTCTTC
CASNLLAGGGNEQFF
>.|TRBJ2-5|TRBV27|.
TGTGCCAGCAGTGACCCCGCCAGGCAAGAGACCCAGTACTTC
CASSDPARQETQYF
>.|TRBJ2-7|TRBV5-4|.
TGTGCCAGCAGCTCGGAGCCGGGTAGGAACGAGCAGTACTTC
CASSSEPGRNEQYF
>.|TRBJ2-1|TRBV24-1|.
TGTGCCACCAGTGATTTGCGCAGGGTCGGCAATGAGCAGTTCTTC
CATSDLRRVGNEQFF
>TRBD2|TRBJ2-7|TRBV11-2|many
TGTGCCAGCAGCTTGGTTCCCGGGGGGGCACGGGGCGAGCAGTACTTC
CASSLVPGGARGEQYF
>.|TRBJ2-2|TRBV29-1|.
TGCAGCGTTTACACCGGGGAGCTGTTTTTT
CSVYTGELFF
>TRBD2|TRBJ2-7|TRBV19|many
TGTGCCAGTAGCCCGGGGGGGGCAGCCGTTTACGAGCAGTACTTC
CASSPGGAAVYEQYF
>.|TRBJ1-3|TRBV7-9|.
TGTGCCAGCAGAGGGTCGTCAGGAAACACCATATATTTT
CASRGSSGNTIYF
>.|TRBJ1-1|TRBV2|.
TGTGCCAGCAAATCTAACGGGGAAGCTTTCTTT
CASKSNGEAFF
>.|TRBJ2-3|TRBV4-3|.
TGCGCCAGCAGCCAAGATTGGGCATGGGGTCCCGATACGCAGTATTTT
CASSQDWAWGPDTQYF
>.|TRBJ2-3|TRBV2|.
TGTGCCAGCAGCGGGGGGACAGCCCAACAAAGGGCTACGCAGTATTTT
CASSGGTAQQRATQYF
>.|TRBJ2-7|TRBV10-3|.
TGTGCCATCAGTGAGTCGTCCTACGAGCAGTACTTC
CAISESSYEQYF
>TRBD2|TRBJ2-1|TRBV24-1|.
TGTGCCACCAGTGATTCGGGGACTAGCGGGAGGTTTTACAATGAGCAGTTCTTC
CATSDSGTSGRFYNEQFF
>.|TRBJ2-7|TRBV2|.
TGTGCCAGCAAATCAGAGCGCAGTGTCTACGAGCAGTACTTC
CASKSERSVYEQYF
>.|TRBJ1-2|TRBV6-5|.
TGTGCCAGCAGTTACTCAAGCGATGGCTACACCTTC
CASSYSSDGYTF
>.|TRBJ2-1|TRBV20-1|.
TGCAGTGCTAGAGATATGGACAGCACCGGGGAGCCGTTCTTC
CSARDMDSTGEPFF
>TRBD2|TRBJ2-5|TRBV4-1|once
TGCGCCAGCAGCCAAGATAGCGGGACTAGCGAGGTCCAGTACTTC
CASSQDSGTSEVQYF
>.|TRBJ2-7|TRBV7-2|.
TGTGCCAGCAGCCTACAGGGCATGAGCGAGCAGTACTTC
CASSLQGMSEQYF
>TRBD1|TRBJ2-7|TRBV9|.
TGTGCCACCGGCGCCGGGACAGGGTCCTACGAGCAGTACTTC
CATGAGTGSYEQYF
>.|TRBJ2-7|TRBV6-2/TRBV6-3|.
TGTGCCAGCTCACCAGACGGCGGAACCTACGAGCAGTACTTC
CASSPDGGTYEQYF
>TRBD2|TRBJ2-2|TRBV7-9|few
TGTGCCAGCAGCGACCTAGCGGGGGGGAACACCGGGGAGCTGTTTTTT
CASSDLAGGNTGELFF
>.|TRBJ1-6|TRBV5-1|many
TGCGCCAGCAGCTTGTTGGGGGGCCAGTATAATTCACCCCTCCACTTT
CASSLLGGQYNSPLHF
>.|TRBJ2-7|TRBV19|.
TGTGCCAGTAGTACCATGGGACACTACGAGCAGTACTTC
CASSTMGHYEQYF
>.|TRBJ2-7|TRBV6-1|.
TGTGCCAGCAGTGCACGACTGTTAAACTACGAGCAGTACTTC
CASSARLLNYEQYF
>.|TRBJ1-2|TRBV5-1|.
TGCGCCAGCAGGCAGAGATCTAACTATGGCTACACCTTC
CASRQRSNYGYTF
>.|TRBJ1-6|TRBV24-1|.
TGTGCCACCAGTGACGGTGGTAACTATAATTCACCCCTCCACTTT
CATSDGGNYNSPLHF
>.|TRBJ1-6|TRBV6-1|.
TGTGCCAGCAGTTCCCCTTCGCGGACGGGGTATAATTCACCCCTCCAATTT
CASSSPSRTGYNSPLQF
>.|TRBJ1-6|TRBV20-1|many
TGCAGTGCTAGAGATCGGAGGGAGGGGCCCTATAATTCACCCCTCCACTTT
CSARDRREGPYNSPLHF
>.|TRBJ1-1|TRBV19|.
TGTGCCAGTAGTATTGGGCGGAGCATGAACACTGAAGCTTTCTTT
CASSIGRSMNTEAFF
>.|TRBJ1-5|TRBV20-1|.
TGCAGTGCTACGGGTGATAGCAATCAGCCCCAGCATTTT
CSATGDSNQPQHF
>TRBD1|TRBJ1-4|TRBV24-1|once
TGTGCCACCAGTGATCCTAAGGGGGCTCATGAAAAACTGTTTTTT
CATSDPKGAHEKLFF
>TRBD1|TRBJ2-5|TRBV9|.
TGTGCCAGCAGCGTGGGCGACAGGGCGCTTCAAGAGACCCAGTACTTC
CASSVGDRALQETQYF
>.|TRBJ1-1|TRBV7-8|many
TGTGCCAGCAGCTTCGCGGAGGGGACTCACACTGAAGCTTTCTTT
CASSFAEGTHTEAFF
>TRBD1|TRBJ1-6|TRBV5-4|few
TGTGCCAGCAGCTTTCGGACAGGCAGACTCCACTTT
CASSFRTGRLHF
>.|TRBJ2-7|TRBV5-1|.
TGCGCCAGCAGCTTGACAGTTTACGAGCAGTACTTC
CASSLTVYEQYF
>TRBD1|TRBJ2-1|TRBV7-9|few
TGTGCCAGCAGCCTCCCCGGGACAGGGTACAATGAGCAGTTCTTC
CASSLPGTGYNEQFF
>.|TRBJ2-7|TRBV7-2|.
TGTGCCAGCAGCTTATCCAGATCGAGTTCCGAGCAGTACTTC
CASSLSRSSSEQYF
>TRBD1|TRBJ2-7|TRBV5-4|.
TGTGCCAGCAGCGGGTACAGGGGTAACTACTACGAGCAGTACTTC
CASSGYRGNYYEQYF
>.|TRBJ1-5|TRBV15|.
TGTGCCACCAGCAATTTAAATCAGCCCCAGCATTTT
CATSNLNQPQHF
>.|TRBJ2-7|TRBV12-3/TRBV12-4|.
TGTGCCAGCAGCCTCGGGGACGGGAGATTTTACGAGCAGTACTTC
CASSLGDGRFYEQYF
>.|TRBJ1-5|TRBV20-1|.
TGCAGTGCTAGAGACCCGAGCCCTGGGAGCAATCAGCCCCAGCATTTT
CSARDPSPGSNQPQHF